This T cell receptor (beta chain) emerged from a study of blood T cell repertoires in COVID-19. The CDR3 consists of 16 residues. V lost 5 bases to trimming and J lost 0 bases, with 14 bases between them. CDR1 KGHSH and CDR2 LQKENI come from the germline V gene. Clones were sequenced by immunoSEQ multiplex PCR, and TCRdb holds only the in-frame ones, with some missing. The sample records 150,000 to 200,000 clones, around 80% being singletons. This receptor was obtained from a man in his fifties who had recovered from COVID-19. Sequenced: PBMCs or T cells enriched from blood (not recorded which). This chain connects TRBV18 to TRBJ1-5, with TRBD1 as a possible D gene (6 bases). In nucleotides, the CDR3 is TGTGCCAGCTCATCAGCAGGGGCCGATAGCAATCAGCCCCAGCATTTT. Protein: CASSSAGADSNQPQHF. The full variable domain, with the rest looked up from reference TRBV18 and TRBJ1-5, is NAGVMQNPRHLVRRRGQEARLRCSPMKGHSHVYWYRQLPEEGLKFMVYLQKENIIDESGMPKERFSAEFPKEGPSILRIQQVVRGDSAAYFCASSSAGADSNQPQHFGDGTRLSIL.